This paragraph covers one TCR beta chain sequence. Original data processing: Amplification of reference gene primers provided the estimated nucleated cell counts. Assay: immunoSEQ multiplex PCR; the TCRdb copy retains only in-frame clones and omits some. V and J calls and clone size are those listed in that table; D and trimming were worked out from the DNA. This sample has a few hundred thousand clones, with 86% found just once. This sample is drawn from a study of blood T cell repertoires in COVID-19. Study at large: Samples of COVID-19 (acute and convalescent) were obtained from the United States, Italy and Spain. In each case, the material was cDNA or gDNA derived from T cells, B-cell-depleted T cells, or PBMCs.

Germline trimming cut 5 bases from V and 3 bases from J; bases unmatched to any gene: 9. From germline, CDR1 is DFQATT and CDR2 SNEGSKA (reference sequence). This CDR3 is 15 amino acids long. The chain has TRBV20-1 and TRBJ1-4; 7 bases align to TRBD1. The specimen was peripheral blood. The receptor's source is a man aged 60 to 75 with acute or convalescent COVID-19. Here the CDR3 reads CSARDRAGANEKLFF. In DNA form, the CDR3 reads TGCAGTGCTCGTGACAGGGCTGGGGCTAATGAAAAACTGTTTTTT.